This T cell receptor (beta chain) was retrieved from a study of regulatory T cells in long-lasting Graves disease. This CDR3 contains 13 residues. CDR1 is SQVTM, CDR2 ANQGSEA, per germline. V was cut by 5 bases and J by 0 bases, with 10 bases left in between. The time point denotes: newly diagnosed GD, antithyroid drugs for less than 3 months. The TCR library was made from RNA extracted from PBMCs. A few counts support this clonotype. Its antigen is not known. To make TCR beta libraries, researchers used iRepertoire HTBI primers and Arm-PCR of CDR3 regions. Each CDR3 protein is one row after TCRdb ran MiXCR on the multiplex PCR reads. The repertoire includes hundreds of thousands of distinct CDR3 sequences, 16% of them detected once, and roughly 30% sits in the top ten. Broader study findings: Sharing of public clonotypes was greater in persistent patients (approximately 2,700) than in new patients (approximately 940).

These same records also appear under a second study, on T cells in Graves' hyperthyroidism and ophthalmopathy. This second study says: The HTBI primer set was used in a first-round RT-PCR of the TCR CDR3. Most thyroid clonotypes with frequency above 0.001 were detected in blood. For ophthalmopathy, model prediction preceded onset by a median about 6.2 months.

The chain uses TRBV29-1 and TRBJ1-2; D is uncertain. The clonotype was recovered from a man aged 40-50 years with Graves disease. Sequencing was performed on peripheral blood mononuclear cells (PBMCs), taken at new diagnosis, from a patient treated with antithyroid drugs. CDR3 amino acids: CSVPEVTNYGYTF. CDR3 DNA: TGCAGCGTTCCCGAGGTCACTAACTATGGCTACACCTTC.